This is a list of T cell receptor beta chains from one sample in a study of PD-1 blockade in classical Hodgkin lymphoma. Assay: immunoSEQ multiplex PCR; the TCRdb copy retains only in-frame clones and omits some. The sample holds fewer than 100,000 clones, around 93% seen once. Sequencing used peripheral blood mononuclear cells (PBMCs), obtained before the fourth cycle of nivolumab. These receptors all stem from a human donor with classical Hodgkin lymphoma. CDR3s include the opening cysteine and the closing phenylalanine or tryptophan. Fields, in order: clone size, V gene, D gene, J gene, CDR3 protein, CDR3 DNA. The D gene is left open where the match is weak. The size field is filled for only some rows; it gives once, few, many or a size class.

clone size: -; V gene: TRBV25-1; D gene: -; J gene: TRBJ1-4; CDR3 protein: CASSDSNQRFREKLFF; CDR3 DNA: TGTGCCAGCAGTGACTCTAATCAGAGGTTTCGTGAAAAACTGTTTTTT
clone size: -; V gene: TRBV10-3; D gene: -; J gene: TRBJ1-4; CDR3 protein: CAISASGGGEKLFF; CDR3 DNA: TGTGCCATCAGTGCCTCTGGGGGGGGTGAAAAACTGTTTTTT
clone size: once; V gene: TRBV7-6; D gene: -; J gene: TRBJ2-2; CDR3 protein: CASSERGDTGELFF; CDR3 DNA: TGTGCCAGCAGCGAAAGGGGGGACACCGGGGAGCTGTTTTTT
clone size: -; V gene: TRBV27; D gene: TRBD1; J gene: TRBJ2-3; CDR3 protein: CASIAPGQGAKDTQYF; CDR3 DNA: TGTGCCAGCATCGCCCCGGGACAGGGGGCCAAGGATACGCAGTATTTT
clone size: -; V gene: TRBV9; D gene: TRBD1; J gene: TRBJ2-5; CDR3 protein: CASSVMGQGKTQYF; CDR3 DNA: TGTGCCAGCAGCGTTATGGGACAGGGAAAGACCCAGTACTTC
clone size: -; V gene: TRBV7-7; D gene: TRBD2; J gene: TRBJ2-3; CDR3 protein: CASSLGLAGDTQYF; CDR3 DNA: TGTGCCAGCAGCTTAGGACTAGCGGGAGATACGCAGTATTTT
clone size: -; V gene: TRBV6-5; D gene: TRBD2; J gene: TRBJ2-7; CDR3 protein: CASSYSSGTSNWQYF; CDR3 DNA: TGTGCCAGCAGTTACTCATCCGGGACTAGCAACTGGCAGTACTTC
clone size: -; V gene: TRBV5-1; D gene: -; J gene: TRBJ1-2; CDR3 protein: CASSRGVMVSYGYTF; CDR3 DNA: TGCGCCAGCAGCAGGGGAGTAATGGTTAGCTATGGCTACACCTTC
clone size: -; V gene: TRBV9; D gene: -; J gene: TRBJ1-1; CDR3 protein: CASSVVDTEAFF; CDR3 DNA: TGTGCCAGCAGCGTAGTTGACACTGAAGCTTTCTTT
clone size: -; V gene: TRBV18; D gene: -; J gene: TRBJ2-2; CDR3 protein: CASSPNSGDLLNTGELFF; CDR3 DNA: TGTGCCAGCTCACCGAATTCCGGGGACTTACTCAACACCGGGGAGCTGTTTTTT
clone size: -; V gene: TRBV27; D gene: -; J gene: TRBJ2-7; CDR3 protein: CASSLEQQGYEQYF; CDR3 DNA: TGTGCCAGCAGTTTAGAGCAACAGGGCTACGAGCAGTACTTC
clone size: -; V gene: TRBV6-6; D gene: TRBD2; J gene: TRBJ2-5; CDR3 protein: CASSPLAGARETQYF; CDR3 DNA: TGTGCCAGCAGTCCCCTAGCGGGAGCCAGGGAGACCCAGTACTTC
clone size: -; V gene: TRBV21-1; D gene: -; J gene: TRBJ2-1; CDR3 protein: CASSTGTGANNEQFF; CDR3 DNA: TGTGCCAGCAGCACCGGGACAGGGGCTAACAATGAGCAGTTCTTC
clone size: -; V gene: TRBV5-1; D gene: -; J gene: TRBJ1-2; CDR3 protein: CASSLGHSNYGYTF; CDR3 DNA: TGCGCCAGCAGCTTGGGACACTCTAACTATGGCTACACCTTC
clone size: once; V gene: TRBV27; D gene: -; J gene: TRBJ2-1; CDR3 protein: CASSPPGGAFGFF; CDR3 DNA: TGTGCCAGCAGTCCGCCCGGCGGGGCCTTTGGGTTCTTC
clone size: -; V gene: TRBV11-2; D gene: -; J gene: TRBJ2-7; CDR3 protein: CASSLAFRGSYEQYF; CDR3 DNA: TGTGCCAGCAGCTTAGCTTTCCGGGGATCCTACGAGCAGTACTTC
clone size: -; V gene: TRBV6-5; D gene: -; J gene: TRBJ1-3; CDR3 protein: CATLGGISGNTIYF; CDR3 DNA: TGTGCCACCCTTGGGGGGATCTCTGGAAACACCATATATTTT
clone size: -; V gene: TRBV4-1; D gene: -; J gene: TRBJ1-5; CDR3 protein: CASSQDPFQPQHF; CDR3 DNA: TGCGCCAGCAGCCAAGATCCGTTTCAGCCCCAGCATTTT
clone size: -; V gene: TRBV7-9; D gene: TRBD2; J gene: TRBJ2-1; CDR3 protein: CASSPSGSLSNEQFF; CDR3 DNA: TGTGCCAGCAGCCCTAGCGGGAGTTTGTCCAATGAGCAGTTCTTC
clone size: -; V gene: TRBV19; D gene: TRBD1; J gene: TRBJ1-5; CDR3 protein: CASNSITGVSNQPQHF; CDR3 DNA: TGTGCCAGTAATTCGATTACAGGGGTTAGCAATCAGCCCCAGCATTTT
clone size: -; V gene: TRBV19; D gene: -; J gene: TRBJ1-2; CDR3 protein: CASSIERGRGYTF; CDR3 DNA: TGTGCCAGTAGTATAGAGCGTGGCCGGGGCTACACCTTC
clone size: -; V gene: TRBV4-1; D gene: TRBD2; J gene: TRBJ2-1; CDR3 protein: CASSQGGLAGGPMLFF; CDR3 DNA: TGCGCCAGCAGCCAAGGAGGACTAGCGGGAGGGCCAATGTTGTTCTTC
clone size: -; V gene: TRBV6-1; D gene: TRBD1; J gene: TRBJ2-7; CDR3 protein: CASSAGQGGYEQYF; CDR3 DNA: TGTGCCAGCAGTGCTGGACAGGGCGGGTACGAGCAGTACTTC
clone size: -; V gene: TRBV5-1; D gene: -; J gene: TRBJ1-2; CDR3 protein: CASSLAPGTFNYGYTF; CDR3 DNA: TGCGCCAGCAGCTTGGCTCCCGGGACTTTTAACTATGGCTACACCTTC
clone size: -; V gene: TRBV4-1; D gene: TRBD2; J gene: TRBJ2-7; CDR3 protein: CASSHPLTSGRYEQYF; CDR3 DNA: TGCGCCAGCAGCCACCCCTTGACTAGCGGGAGGTACGAGCAGTACTTC
clone size: -; V gene: TRBV11-1; D gene: TRBD2; J gene: TRBJ2-7; CDR3 protein: CASSLARGSGKSYEQYF; CDR3 DNA: TGTGCCAGCAGCTTAGCTCGGGGTAGCGGGAAGTCCTACGAGCAGTACTTC
clone size: few; V gene: TRBV4-1; D gene: TRBD2; J gene: TRBJ2-1; CDR3 protein: CASSQRREGPYNEQFF; CDR3 DNA: TGCGCCAGCAGCCAAAGGCGGGAGGGCCCCTACAATGAGCAGTTCTTC
clone size: -; V gene: TRBV19; D gene: TRBD2; J gene: TRBJ2-3; CDR3 protein: CASSIPTSGSTDTQYF; CDR3 DNA: TGTGCCAGTAGTATACCGACTAGCGGGAGCACAGATACGCAGTATTTT
clone size: once; V gene: TRBV28; D gene: -; J gene: TRBJ1-5; CDR3 protein: CASSFRENQPQHF; CDR3 DNA: TGTGCCAGCAGTTTTCGGGAAAATCAGCCCCAGCATTTT
clone size: -; V gene: TRBV28; D gene: TRBD1; J gene: TRBJ1-4; CDR3 protein: CASSRRQGAREKLFF; CDR3 DNA: TGTGCCAGCAGCAGGCGGCAGGGGGCGCGTGAAAAACTGTTTTTT
clone size: -; V gene: TRBV7-9; D gene: -; J gene: TRBJ2-1; CDR3 protein: CASSLVRGRNEQFF; CDR3 DNA: TGTGCCAGCAGCTTAGTACGTGGGCGCAATGAGCAGTTCTTC
clone size: -; V gene: TRBV27; D gene: TRBD1; J gene: TRBJ1-1; CDR3 protein: CASSLLGTGSHTEAFF; CDR3 DNA: TGTGCCAGCAGTTTATTAGGGACAGGGAGTCACACTGAAGCTTTCTTT
clone size: -; V gene: TRBV18; D gene: -; J gene: TRBJ1-5; CDR3 protein: CASSTQAGGSNQPQHF; CDR3 DNA: TGTGCCAGCTCCACACAGGCCGGGGGTAGCAATCAGCCCCAGCATTTT
clone size: -; V gene: TRBV6-1; D gene: TRBD1; J gene: TRBJ1-1; CDR3 protein: CASSINRGRGTEAFF; CDR3 DNA: TGTGCCAGCAGCATAAACAGGGGGCGAGGGACTGAAGCTTTCTTT
clone size: -; V gene: TRBV6-6; D gene: TRBD2; J gene: TRBJ2-5; CDR3 protein: CASSSSGNQETQYF; CDR3 DNA: TGTGCCAGCAGTTCTAGCGGAAACCAAGAGACCCAGTACTTC
clone size: -; V gene: TRBV9; D gene: -; J gene: TRBJ2-2; CDR3 protein: CASSVGGVDPGELFF; CDR3 DNA: TGTGCCAGCAGCGTAGGAGGGGTCGATCCCGGGGAGCTGTTTTTT
clone size: -; V gene: TRBV12-5; D gene: -; J gene: TRBJ2-7; CDR3 protein: CASGPPITGSYEQYF; CDR3 DNA: TGTGCTAGTGGCCCCCCCATCACAGGGTCCTACGAGCAGTACTTC
clone size: -; V gene: TRBV30; D gene: TRBD2; J gene: TRBJ2-7; CDR3 protein: CAWSVGLAGSYEQYF; CDR3 DNA: TGTGCCTGGAGTGTAGGGCTAGCGGGTTCCTACGAGCAGTACTTC
clone size: -; V gene: TRBV6-5; D gene: -; J gene: TRBJ2-7; CDR3 protein: CASSYSGRWVDYEQYF; CDR3 DNA: TGTGCCAGCAGTTACTCTGGCAGGTGGGTGGACTACGAGCAGTACTTC
clone size: -; V gene: TRBV19; D gene: TRBD1; J gene: TRBJ2-7; CDR3 protein: CASSTQGNSYEQYF; CDR3 DNA: TGTGCCAGTAGTACACAGGGGAACTCCTACGAGCAGTACTTC